This entry describes one T cell receptor beta chain. This clonotype has just a few counts. Its target antigen remains unknown. No clone much larger than this one lies a single base away; base qualities are absent. Systemically healthy Caucasian individuals from Russia, around 39 in total and aged roughly 6 to 95 years, were included as donors. Roughly 9 milliliters of peripheral blood were drawn from each donor into EDTA-treated Vacutainer tubes. PBMCs were isolated by Ficoll-Paque density-gradient centrifugation, with at least 7 million obtained per sample. Total RNA, at least 6 micrograms per sample, was extracted from PBMCs with Trizol reagent. The percentages of naive CD45RAhigh/CD27high T cells were determined by flow cytometry on a PBMC aliquot from every donor. Receptor libraries were prepared by 5' RACE. TCRdb records Illumina HiSeq 2500 as the sequencer. A second PCR of 7 to 11 cycles was performed with a sample-barcoded 5' primer and a J-beta primer mix. A template-switch 5' adaptor carrying 12 random nucleotides introduced a unique molecular identifier onto each TCR beta cDNA molecule. Each sample yielded at least 2.5 million CDR3-containing paired-end reads. First-strand cDNA was synthesized from all RNA with the Mint cDNA synthesis kit, primed by a TRBC-specific oligonucleotide. Following uracil-DNA glycosylase treatment, all cDNA underwent a first 18-cycle PCR with the universal primers M1SS and BC2_uni_R. The authors' pipeline ran thus. Normalization of each sample was performed by random selection of 1 million high-quality reads, each carrying a distinct molecular identifier. Instead of being binned into consensus sequences, reads that shared molecular identifiers were thrown out. CDR3 identification, clonotype clustering and error correction used MiTCR with a Q25 quality threshold and the strictest error-elimination algorithm. A nonparametric unseen species model using Euler transformation provided a lower-bound estimate of total TCR beta diversity. TCRdb reprocessed the public reads (quality trimming at Q25 with fastp, clone calling with MiXCR) and kept in-frame beta chains. Rows with one shared CDR3 protein collapse into an entry with the most common genes and DNA. The authors' filters were not applied to this entry. The table for this sample lists hundreds of thousands of distinct CDR3 sequences; around three fifths of them were counted only once. The ten biggest clones cover approximately 24% of the sample.

Trimming removed 7 bases from V and 3 bases from J, leaving 13 bases between the germline ends. Including cysteine and phenylalanine, the CDR3 has 13 amino acids. Only the CDR3 region is kept as DNA, spanning 39 bases read in frame from base 1. Sequences MNHNS (CDR1) and SASEGT (CDR2) are obtained from the germline V gene. The sample belongs to a study of blood T cells in healthy people across ages (dated by TCRdb to the mid-2010s). In the study overall: In model experiments, template switching captured about one uniquely barcoded TCR beta cDNA molecule for every two T cells. The donors were divided into four age groups: young (average around 17 years), middle-aged (roughly 40), aged (about 60) and long-lived (roughly 82). Donors of different ages were randomly distributed across sequencing lanes to avoid experimental bias. To track age-related changes in TCR beta repertoire diversity, the study relied on deep sequencing normalized with unique cDNA molecular identifiers. Using the same blood draw, the study looked at two additional independent replicas of 1 million unique cDNA reads for two donors, one aged 18 to 30 and the other aged 80 or older. Here is what the overall study found, with its caveats: Donor CMV infection status was unknown, potentially confounding age-related changes in expanded clonotypes. Observed TCR beta diversity correlated strongly with the percentage of naive T cells measured by flow cytometry. Estimates of total diversity from one million sequenced T cells were regarded as lower bounds and underestimates. Since profiling was done on bulk unsorted PBMCs, naive and antigen-experienced compartments could not be conclusively compared. Observed TCR beta diversity per million T cells fell roughly linearly with age, and a significant reduction was already apparent by age about 36. The long-lived group showed more naive CD4+ T cells, fewer expanded clones and increased TCR diversity than the aged group, suggesting age selection.

Material for sequencing was blood. In this chain, TRBV6-1 is recombined with TRBJ2-7, and perhaps TRBD1 as D gene, on 5 matching bases. The sequence came from a man aged 35 to 55 in good health. The nucleotide sequence is given as TGTGCCAGCACGTTGGGGCTAGACTACGAGCAGTACTTC. Its protein reads: CASTLGLDYEQYF.